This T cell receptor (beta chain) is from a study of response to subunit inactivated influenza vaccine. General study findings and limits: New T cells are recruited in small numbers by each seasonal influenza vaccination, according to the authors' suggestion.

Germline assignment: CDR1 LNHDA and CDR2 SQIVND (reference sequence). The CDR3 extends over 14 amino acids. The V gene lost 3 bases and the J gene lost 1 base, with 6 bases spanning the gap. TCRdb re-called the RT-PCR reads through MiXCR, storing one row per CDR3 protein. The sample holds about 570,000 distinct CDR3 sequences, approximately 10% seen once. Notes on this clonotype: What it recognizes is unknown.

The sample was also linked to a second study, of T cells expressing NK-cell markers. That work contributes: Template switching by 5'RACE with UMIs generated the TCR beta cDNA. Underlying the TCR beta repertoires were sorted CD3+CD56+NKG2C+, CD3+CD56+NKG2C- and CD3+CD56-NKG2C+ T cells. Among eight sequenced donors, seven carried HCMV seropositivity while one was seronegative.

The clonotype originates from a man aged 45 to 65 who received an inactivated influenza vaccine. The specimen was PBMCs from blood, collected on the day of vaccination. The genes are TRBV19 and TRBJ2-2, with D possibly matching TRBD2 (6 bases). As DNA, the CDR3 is TGTGCCAGTAGTATCGGGAGGAACACCGGGGAGCTGTTTTTT. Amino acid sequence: CASSIGRNTGELFF. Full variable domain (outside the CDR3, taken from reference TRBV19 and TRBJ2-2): DGGITQSPKYLFRKEGQNVTLSCEQNLNHDAMYWYRQDPGQGLRLIYYSQIVNDFQKGDIAEGYSVSREKKESFPLTVTSAQKNPTAFYLCASSIGRNTGELFFGEGSRLTVL.